This T cell receptor beta chain was found in a study of neurological immune-mediated disorders. CDR1 is DFQATT, CDR2 SNEGSKA, per germline (reference sequence). V was shortened by 5 bases and J by 6 bases, with 19 bases between the two germline ends. There are 15 residues in the CDR3. This clonotype has at least ten counts. Antigen specificity is unknown. Whole-study results and caveats: One related-CDR3 cluster, which may be a signature, held the repertoires of 18 of 34 multiple sclerosis patients after phylogenetic grouping.

Synthesis of cDNA used 5'RACE (with 10-nucleotide random UMIs). TCRdb reprocessed the 5' RACE reads with MiXCR, giving one entry per CDR3 protein. There are roughly 70,000 distinct CDR3 sequences in the sample; 3.9% occur only once, and 1.3% lies in the top ten. The genes are TRBV20-1 and TRBJ1-4; D not certain. The receptor was derived from a man aged 25 to 45 with multiple sclerosis. The sequenced material came from PBMCs. CDR3 loop: CSALGRGIWDEKLFF. Written as DNA, the CDR3 is TGCAGTGCTTTGGGTAGAGGTATATGGGATGAAAAACTGTTTTTT.